The sequence of this T cell receptor beta chain was determined in a study of technical replicates of blood from several donors. Germline V gives CDR1 MNHNY, CDR2 SVGAGI (reference sequence). Between the trimmed V and J ends, which lost 4 bases and 7 bases, there was a span of 10 bases. The CDR3 is made up of 12 amino acids. TCRdb's table, derived via immunoSEQ multiplex PCR, lists solely in-frame clones and lacks some. The sample carries about 84,000 clones, roughly 93% recorded once. The sequence was obtained from a human donor in good health. V is TRBV6-6 and J is TRBJ1-2; no clear D gene. The specimen sequenced was T cells isolated from PBMCs. The DNA for the CDR3 is TGTGCCAGCAGTTCCACAGAGACTGGCTACACCTTC. Amino acid sequence: CASSSTETGYTF.